This T cell receptor (beta chain) was captured by sequencing in a study of cytomegalovirus exposure and HLA in healthy donors. The primer mix had 60 Vbeta and 13 Jbeta primers. Clones were sequenced by immunoSEQ multiplex PCR, and TCRdb holds only the in-frame ones, with some missing. The profile shows tens of thousands of clones, 72% of them singletons. J lost 5 bases, V lost 4 bases, and 16 bases had no gene match. This CDR3 spans 17 amino acids. Germline-derived CDR1 and CDR2 are KGHSH and LQKENI. Sequenced input: PBMCs. The source is a woman between 45 and 65 years old in good health and CMV-seropositive. The chain combines TRBV18 with TRBJ1-1, with 7 bases identical to TRBD1. CDR3 residues: CASSRYAGQDKNTEAFF. The CDR3 DNA reads TGTGCCAGCTCACGCTATGCCGGACAGGATAAGAATACTGAAGCTTTCTTT.